These 27 T cell receptor beta chains were all obtained from the same sample, sequenced in a study of beta chain features in type 1 diabetes. Whole-study results and caveats: Among all four CD4+ subsets, Type 1 diabetes patients had TCRB CDR3s that were moderately but significantly shorter.

No cognate antigen is known for these TCRs. The whole isolated RNA underwent reverse transcription, so sequencing captured expressed TCRB transcripts. TCRdb's copy holds only in-frame clones and misses some; the assay was immunoSEQ multiplex PCR. The data hold about 230,000 clones, with approximately 16% observed a single time. Sequenced input: naive CD4+ T cells from blood. These receptors were obtained from a man aged 30 to 45 with type 1 diabetes.

V and J are TRBV6-6 and TRBJ2-7; unclear D gene. Germline V gene sequence: CDR1 MNHNY, CDR2 SVGAGI (reference sequence). The CDR3 loop spans 11 amino acids. V lost 6 bases and J lost 3, with 6 bases in between. For the CDR3, the DNA is TGTGCCAGCAGCAAAAACTACGAGCAGTACTTC. Protein sequence: CASSKNYEQYF.

The chain carries TRBV15 and TRBJ1-1, with D maybe TRBD1 (5 bases). V lost 8 bases to trimming and J lost 0 bases, with 10 bases between them. Germline CDR1 LNHNV, CDR2 YYDKDF (reference sequence). The CDR3 is 13 amino acids. CDR3 bases: TGTGCCACCGGGAGGGGATTGAACACTGAAGCTTTCTTT. The encoded protein is CATGRGLNTEAFF. Variable domain in full (rest from reference TRBV15 and TRBJ1-1): DAMVIQNPRYQVTQFGKPVTLSCSQTLNHNVMYWYQQKSSQAPKLLFHYYDKDFNNEADTPDNFQSRRPNTSFCFLDIRSPGLGDTAMYLCATGRGLNTEAFFGQGTRLTVV.

This clone was seen more than once but under ten times. The chain links TRBV4-3 to TRBJ2-1; no reliable D call. V lost 1 base and J 8 bases, leaving 15 bases between the germline ends. The CDR3 consists of 15 residues. Per germline, CDR1 LGHNA and CDR2 YSLEER. The CDR3 nucleotides read TGCGCCAGCAGCCAAGGTAGAACGCTAATCTATGAGCAGTTCTTC. Residues: CASSQGRTLIYEQFF.

The chain carries TRBV7-9 and TRBJ2-1; D is undetermined. Deletions cut 8 bases from V and 10 bases from J, with 12 bases between. This CDR3 comprises 11 residues. From germline, CDR1 is SEHNR and CDR2 FQNEAQ (reference sequence). The CDR3 nucleotides are TGTGCCAGCGGGTCGGCTTGGGAGCAGTTCTTC. Encoded protein: CASGSAWEQFF. The full variable domain, in which reference TRBV7-9 and TRBJ2-1 provide the parts outside the CDR3, is DTGVSQNPRHKITKRGQNVTFRCDPISEHNRLYWYRQTLGQGPEFLTYFQNEAQLEKSRLLSDRFSAERPKGSFSTLEIQRTEQGDSAMYLCASGSAWEQFFGPGTRLTVL.

This chain links TRBV9 with TRBJ1-2; tentative D call: TRBD1 (6 bases). From germline, CDR1 is SGDLS and CDR2 YYNGEE. Trimming left V 0 bases short and J 5 bases short, with 17 bases between. There are 16 residues in the CDR3. The CDR3, as DNA: TGTGCCAGCAGCGTAGCACTACAGGGATATCTTTATGGCTACACCTTC. As protein: CASSVALQGYLYGYTF.

This clone was seen only a few times. V and J are TRBV9 and TRBJ2-2; 8 nucleotides line up with TRBD2. Germline assignment: CDR1 SGDLS and CDR2 YYNGEE. The trim removed 4 bases at V and 9 bases at J, leaving 11 bases unmatched. CDR3 length: 15 amino acids. This chain's CDR3 is CASSTQTSVVRELFF. The CDR3 bases are TGTGCCAGCAGCACACAGACTAGCGTGGTTAGGGAGCTGTTTTTT.

This clone came up a few times. The chain carries TRBV30 and TRBJ2-3; D is unclear. This CDR3 has 13 amino acids. Trimming took off 4 bases at V and 0 bases at J, with 8 bases between the two ends. Germline CDR1 GTSNPN, CDR2 SVGIG (reference sequence). The CDR3 region has the DNA TGTGCCTGGATACCTGGAAGCACAGATACGCAGTATTTT. This gives the protein CAWIPGSTDTQYF.

The chain couples TRBV20-1 to TRBJ2-7; D remains ambiguous. CDR1 DFQATT and CDR2 SNEGSKA come from the germline V gene (reference sequence). This CDR3 contains 11 residues. V was trimmed by 0 bases and J by 10 bases, leaving 10 bases between them. CDR3 sequence reads: CSARDVPVQYF. Written as DNA, the CDR3 is TGCAGTGCTAGAGATGTCCCAGTACAGTACTTC.

This chain connects TRBV6-5 to TRBJ1-5, with D hard to call. Germline CDR1 is MNHEY and CDR2 is SVGAGI. The CDR3 loop spans 15 amino acids. Trimming stripped 0 bases from V and 3 bases from J, with 9 bases between. Written as DNA, the CDR3 is TGTGCCAGCAGTTACTCGGGAGCTACCAATCAGCCCCAGCATTTT. This sequence encodes CASSYSGATNQPQHF.

This clone was recorded a few times. This CDR3 is also generated by other DNA sequences in the sample. The chain uses TRBV7-2 and TRBJ2-3; 9 bases line up with TRBD1. J was trimmed by 1 base and V by 5 bases; bases with no gene match: 1. The germline V gene has CDR1 SGHTA and CDR2 FQGNSA. This CDR3 has 14 residues. The CDR3 region has the DNA TGTGCCAGCAGCCGGGACAGGGGCACAGATACGCAGTATTTT. Translation: CASSRDRGTDTQYF.

The rearrangement uses TRBV9 and TRBJ2-1, with a tentative D call TRBD1 (5 bases). The germline V gene encodes CDR1 SGDLS and CDR2 YYNGEE. The CDR3 spans 14 residues. V lost 0 bases and J 8 bases, leaving 12 bases between the germline ends. CDR3: CASSVAGPGYEQFF. DNA for the CDR3: TGTGCCAGCAGCGTAGCTGGCCCAGGGTATGAGCAGTTCTTC.

The chain employs TRBV11-2 and TRBJ1-2; 12 bases align to TRBD1. V was pared by 6 bases and J by 2 bases, with 7 bases of the junction left unmatched. Germline CDR1 SGHAT, CDR2 FQNNGV. This CDR3 region has 16 residues. CDR3 coding DNA: TGTGCCAGCAGTCCTGCTGGGACAGGGGGCAACTATGGCTACACCTTC. It translates to CASSPAGTGGNYGYTF.

As for this clone: The junction does not match germline at one end; this may be a read error. J is TRBJ2-7 and V is TRBV7-2; D possibly corresponds to TRBD1 (5 bases). Germline values: CDR1 SGHTA, CDR2 FQGNSA. The CDR3 loop spans 11 amino acids. CDR3 DNA sequence: TGTGCCAGCAGCCCACGGCAGGGCCTGCACTTC. Its translation: CASSPRQGLHF.

A few counts support this clone. This chain connects TRBV2 to TRBJ2-1; TRBD2 aligns across 14 bases. The germline gives CDR1 SNHLY, CDR2 FYNNEI. This CDR3 has 15 amino acids. Losses at the gene ends were 9 bases for V and 7 bases for J; bases not matched to a gene: 8. DNA for the CDR3: TGTGCCAGTACGACAGGGACTAGCGGGAGAAATGAGCAGTTCTTC. This sequence encodes CASTTGTSGRNEQFF.

This clone was recorded a few times. The chain combines TRBV19 with TRBJ2-5, with TRBD2 matching 11 bases. Germline V gene sequence: CDR1 LNHDA, CDR2 SQIVND (reference sequence). The CDR3 has 14 residues. V shed 6 bases, J shed 5 bases, and the junction held 5 bases outside the gene matches. The CDR3 DNA sequence: TGTGCCAGTAGCACTAGCGGGAGTGAGGAGACCCAGTACTTC. Translating gives CASSTSGSEETQYF.

This clone occurred a few times. The chain has TRBV29-1 and TRBJ2-7; D call uncertain. The V end lost 7 bases, the J end lost 2 bases, and 12 bases lay between the germline ends. Germline CDR1 reads SQVTM; CDR2 reads ANQGSEA. This CDR3 spans 12 amino acids. This CDR3 is CSAYGPAYEQYF. The CDR3 DNA is TGCAGCGCTTATGGTCCAGCCTACGAGCAGTACTTC.

This sequence joins TRBV19 and TRBJ1-2; D may be TRBD1 (5 bases). This CDR3 is built from 13 residues. The V and J ends lost 5 bases and 7 bases respectively, with 14 bases between them. The germline V gene has CDR1 LNHDA and CDR2 SQIVND (reference sequence). For the CDR3, the DNA is TGTGCCAGTAGTCCGCAGGGTCCCCGTGGCTACACCTTC. Residues: CASSPQGPRGYTF.

A remark on this clone: The same CDR3 can be traced to other DNA sequences in this sample. The V and J genes are TRBV29-1 and TRBJ2-7; D may be TRBD1 (5 bases). Germline lookup yields CDR1 SQVTM and CDR2 ANQGSEA. The CDR3 extends over 11 amino acids. With 5 bases removed from V and 3 bases from J, the gap between germline ends came to 8 bases. CDR3 DNA: TGCAGCGTTCGACAGAGCTACGAGCAGTACTTC. Translating it yields CSVRQSYEQYF.

The chain combines TRBV29-1 with TRBJ2-5; D is perhaps TRBD1 (5 bases). This CDR3 spans 13 amino acids. Trimming removed 3 bases at V and 1 base at J, with 9 bases between. From germline, CDR1 is SQVTM and CDR2 ANQGSEA. The CDR3 DNA reads TGCAGCGTTGATAGGGGCACCCAAGAGACCCAGTACTTC. As protein: CSVDRGTQETQYF.

This chain uses TRBV28 with TRBJ2-3; 10 bases line up with TRBD1. This CDR3 region has 14 residues. The V and J ends lost 8 bases and 2 bases, in that order; junction bases with no gene match: 4. CDR1 and CDR2 (germline): MDHEN, SYDVKM. CDR3 in DNA: TGTGCCAGCTGGGGACAGGGGACCACAGATACGCAGTATTTT. This codes for CASWGQGTTDTQYF. The variable domain in full, with the rest retrieved from reference TRBV28 and TRBJ2-3, is DVKVTQSSRYLVKRTGEKVFLECVQDMDHENMFWYRQDPGLGLRLIYFSYDVKMKEKGDIPEGYSVSREKKERFSLILESASTNQTSMYLCASWGQGTTDTQYFGPGTRLTVL.

This rearrangement joins TRBV25-1 to TRBJ2-2; D is tentatively TRBD1 or TRBD2 (5 bases each). Germline V gene data show CDR1 as MGHDK and CDR2 as SYGVNS. This CDR3 region has 16 residues. The germline V and J ends were trimmed by 5 bases and 4 bases, with 17 bases remaining between them. The CDR3 coding sequence is TGTGCCAGCAGTCTCCTAGGACGGGGCCTCACCGGGGAGCTGTTTTTT. Its translation: CASSLLGRGLTGELFF.

This clone has more than one count but fewer than ten. Other DNA sequences from this sample encode an identical CDR3 as well. The chain links TRBV29-1 to TRBJ2-3; 8 positions agree with TRBD2. The germline V gene encodes CDR1 SQVTM and CDR2 ANQGSEA. Trimming at V came to 3 bases and at J to 1 base, leaving 3 bases not matched to a gene. The CDR3 contains 14 residues. CDR3 sequence reads: CSVDGRAGTDTQYF. The CDR3 DNA reads TGCAGCGTTGACGGGAGGGCCGGCACAGATACGCAGTATTTT.

The chain combines TRBV29-1 with TRBJ2-6; tentative D call: TRBD1 (6 bases). V was cut by 4 bases and J by 4 bases, with 8 bases left in between. CDR3 length: 13 amino acids. Germline V gene lookup returns CDR1 SQVTM and CDR2 ANQGSEA. CDR3 bases: TGCAGCGTTGGGGGGCCAGGGGCCAACGTCCTGACTTTC. Its translation is CSVGGPGANVLTF.

This sequence joins TRBV29-1 and TRBJ2-3, with D possibly TRBD2 on 6 matching bases. Germline-derived CDR1 and CDR2 are SQVTM and ANQGSEA. This CDR3 has 17 amino acids. The CDR3 DNA follows: TGCATCCTGCCGGGCAGGGACTTACCGCCTAGCACAGATACGCAGTATTTT. Translating it yields CILPGRDLPPSTDTQYF.

The J gene is TRBJ2-5, the V gene TRBV25-1, with 7 bases that match TRBD2. With 7 bases clipped from V and 1 base from J, the junction kept 3 bases outside the gene matches. The CDR3 totals 13 residues. Germline V gene data show CDR1 as MGHDK and CDR2 as SYGVNS. For the CDR3, the DNA is TGTGCCAGCACGGCTAGCGGCCAAGAGACCCAGTACTTC. Translation gives CASTASGQETQYF.

This clone was seen a handful of times. The chain is built from TRBV29-1 and TRBJ2-1; 8 bases are shared with TRBD2. V was clipped by 4 bases and J by 7 bases; unmatched bases: 9. The CDR3 has 14 residues. Germline CDR1 SQVTM, CDR2 ANQGSEA. The DNA of the CDR3 is TGCAGCGTTGCAACCAGCGGGAGAAGGAATGAGCAGTTCTTC. Amino acid sequence: CSVATSGRRNEQFF.

The J gene is TRBJ1-4, the V gene TRBV30, with D perhaps TRBD1 (5 bases). Germline V gene sequence: CDR1 GTSNPN, CDR2 SVGIG (reference sequence). V was clipped by 5 bases and J by 4 bases, with 11 bases between them. There are 13 residues in the CDR3. This CDR3 reads CAWDPGLNEKLFF. CDR3 DNA: TGTGCCTGGGACCCGGGACTTAATGAAAAACTGTTTTTT.